The next 27 T cell receptor beta chains were all read from a single sample in a study of cytomegalovirus exposure and HLA in healthy donors. Vbeta (60) and Jbeta (13) primers were used in the PCR. Assay used: immunoSEQ multiplex PCR; TCRdb lists only in-frame clones, some missing. The table records about 130,000 clones, roughly three quarters of them present only once. Sequencing was carried out using PBMCs. Every receptor here comes from a woman aged 18-30 years in good health and CMV-seronegative.

The chain couples TRBV5-6 to TRBJ1-4; 9 bases agree with TRBD1. Germline V lookup: CDR1 SGHDT, CDR2 YYEEEE. J gave up 7 bases and V 0 bases, and 7 bases lay outside the gene matches. There are 16 residues in the CDR3. CDR3 bases: TGTGCCAGCAGCTTGGAAGGCGGGACAGGGATTGAAAAACTGTTTTTT. Encoded protein: CASSLEGGTGIEKLFF.

The chain carries TRBV19 and TRBJ2-6; D not certain. Trimming took 5 bases from V and 2 from J, leaving 7 bases between them. Germline CDR1 reads LNHDA; CDR2 reads SQIVND (reference sequence). CDR3 length equals 14 residues. CDR3: CASSSRAGANVLTF. CDR3 nucleotides: TGTGCCAGTAGTTCTCGGGCTGGGGCCAACGTCCTGACTTTC.

This rearrangement joins TRBV18 to TRBJ1-2; 10 nucleotides align to TRBD1. Trimming removed 3 bases from V and 2 bases from J; junction bases left unmatched: 6. The germline V gene has CDR1 KGHSH and CDR2 LQKENI. The CDR3 extends over 16 amino acids. This CDR3 is CASSPVPDRGNYGYTF. CDR3 in DNA: TGTGCCAGCTCACCGGTCCCGGACAGGGGGAACTATGGCTACACCTTC. Full variable domain (rest looked up from reference TRBV18 and TRBJ1-2): NAGVMQNPRHLVRRRGQEARLRCSPMKGHSHVYWYRQLPEEGLKFMVYLQKENIIDESGMPKERFSAEFPKEGPSILRIQQVVRGDSAAYFCASSPVPDRGNYGYTFGSGTRLTVV.

This chain links TRBV15 with TRBJ1-5; D remains ambiguous. With 0 bases removed from V and 5 bases from J, the gap between germline ends came to 11 bases. Germline loops: CDR1 LNHNV, CDR2 YYDKDF (reference sequence). This CDR3 is 15 amino acids long. The CDR3 nucleotides read TGTGCCACCAGCAGAGATCCCAGCGCGCATCAGCCCCAGCATTTT. This encodes CATSRDPSAHQPQHF.

This chain joins TRBV5-4 and TRBJ2-5; D unresolved. This CDR3 has 13 residues. With 7 bases removed from V and 1 base from J, the gap between germline ends came to 11 bases. Germline CDR1 reads SGHNT; CDR2 reads YYREEE (reference sequence). CDR3 in amino acids: CASQEEPQETQYF. DNA of the CDR3: TGTGCCAGCCAAGAGGAGCCCCAAGAGACCCAGTACTTC.

The rearrangement joins TRBV7-9 to TRBJ1-1, with a tentative D call TRBD1 (6 bases). V was shortened by 5 bases and J by 1 base, with 17 bases between the two germline ends. Germline CDR1 reads SEHNR; CDR2 reads FQNEAQ (reference sequence). There are 16 residues in the CDR3. CDR3 in DNA: TGTGCCAGCAGCCCCCGCAGGGGAGGGACGAACACTGAAGCTTTCTTT. It encodes CASSPRRGGTNTEAFF.

The rearrangement uses TRBV4-1 and TRBJ1-5; 8 nucleotides line up with TRBD1. With V trimmed by 0 bases and J by 0 bases, 4 bases remained unmatched. There are 17 residues in the CDR3. CDR1 and CDR2 (germline): MGHRA, YSYEKL. CDR3 residues: CASSQDGTGHSNQPQHF. The CDR3 DNA is TGCGCCAGCAGCCAAGATGGGACAGGACATAGCAATCAGCCCCAGCATTTT.

The rearrangement joins TRBV6-5 to TRBJ2-2; D uncertain. V gave up 4 bases and J gave up 5 bases, with 8 bases separating them. The CDR3 loop spans 13 amino acids. The germline gives CDR1 MNHEY, CDR2 SVGAGI. In DNA form, the CDR3 reads TGTGCCAGCAGTTTCCACAGAACCGGGGAGCTGTTTTTT. It yields the protein CASSFHRTGELFF.

The gene calls are TRBV19 and TRBJ1-3; D not resolved. The CDR3 spans 14 residues. V lost 3 bases and J lost 1, with 7 bases in between. Per the germline V gene, CDR1 is LNHDA and CDR2 is SQIVND (reference sequence). Written as DNA, the CDR3 is TGTGCCAGTAGTATGGCGGCGTCTGGAAACACCATATATTTT. Its translation: CASSMAASGNTIYF.

This clone appeared a single time. The rearrangement uses TRBV7-9 and TRBJ2-3; no clear D. This CDR3 is built from 16 residues. V lost 5 bases and J lost 5, with 20 bases in between. Germline CDR1 reads SEHNR; CDR2 reads FQNEAQ (reference sequence). The CDR3 reads CASSLTTSGVRDTQYF. The CDR3 DNA reads TGTGCCAGCAGCCTCACAACTTCCGGAGTGCGAGATACGCAGTATTTT.

The V call is TRBV18, the J call TRBJ2-5, with 10 bases fitting TRBD2. Germline CDR1 is KGHSH and CDR2 is LQKENI. The CDR3 contains 15 residues. The V and J ends lost 2 bases and 5 bases, in that order; junction bases with no gene match: 5. CDR3 amino acids: CASSPSGRAEETQYF. In DNA form, the CDR3 reads TGTGCCAGCTCACCAAGCGGGAGGGCCGAGGAGACCCAGTACTTC.

The chain employs TRBV9 and TRBJ2-7, with TRBD2 matching 8 bases. This CDR3 spans 14 amino acids. Germline CDR1 SGDLS, CDR2 YYNGEE. With 2 bases clipped from V and 5 bases from J, the junction kept 6 bases outside the gene matches. As DNA, the CDR3 is TGTGCCAGCAGCGTTAGCGGGACCCGCGACGAGCAGTACTTC. Translating it yields CASSVSGTRDEQYF.

The chain has TRBV4-2 and TRBJ2-1; a possible D gene is TRBD2 (5 bases). The CDR3 contains 13 residues. Germline V gives CDR1 LGHNA, CDR2 YNFKEQ. Trimming cost V 4 bases and J 7 bases, with 11 bases left between them. CDR3 region: CASSLDWLNEQFF. The CDR3, as DNA: TGTGCCAGCAGCCTGGACTGGTTAAATGAGCAGTTCTTC.

This clone was detected only a few times. V is TRBV21-1 and J is TRBJ1-1; the table assigns TRBD1, which was not confirmed against the DNA. TRBV21-1 is a known pseudogene. This CDR3 region has 17 residues. The CDR3 nucleotides read TGTGCCAGCAGCAAAGGGGGCAGGGTGATTCCGAACACTGAAGCTTTCTTT. Protein: CASSKGGRVIPNTEAFF.

The V call is TRBV6-6, the J call TRBJ1-2; 12 nucleotides align to TRBD1. CDR1 and CDR2 (germline): MNHNY, SVGAGI (reference sequence). This CDR3 has 16 residues. Trimming took 6 bases from V and 10 from J; bases not matched to a gene: 15. CDR3 sequence (DNA): TGTGCCAGCAGGGGACAGGGGGCGGAATTAGCGTCGTTCTACACCTTC. It codes for CASRGQGAELASFYTF.

CDR3 protein: CASSRESWEDEQYF. In nucleotides, the CDR3 is TGTGCCAGTAGTAGGGAAAGCTGGGAGGACGAGCAGTACTTC. The V gene is TRBV19, the J gene TRBJ2-7, with D possibly matching TRBD2 (6 bases). Trimming took 4 bases from V and 5 from J, leaving 15 bases between them. The CDR3 has 14 residues. CDR1 is LNHDA, CDR2 SQIVND, per germline (reference sequence).

The chain uses TRBV5-5 and TRBJ2-1, with D possibly being TRBD1 (6 bases). V was clipped by 4 bases and J by 10 bases, with 30 bases between them. Germline CDR1 SGHKS, CDR2 YYEKEE (reference sequence). The CDR3 covers 18 residues. CDR3 coding DNA: TGTGCCAGCAGCCCCCGTGGGGGCCACCTTTTTGTAATCGCGGAGCAGTTCTTC. As protein: CASSPRGGHLFVIAEQFF.

This clone turned up a few times. J is TRBJ1-5 and V is TRBV30, with D uncertain. The CDR3 runs 13 residues. Trimming left V 4 bases short and J 4 bases short, with 11 bases between. Per germline, CDR1 GTSNPN and CDR2 SVGIG (reference sequence). The DNA of the CDR3 is TGTGCCTGGAATCGGGAGGGTAATCAGCCCCAGCATTTT. Amino acids: CAWNREGNQPQHF.

The chain carries TRBV7-9 and TRBJ2-3; D may be TRBD2 (7 bases). There are 13 residues in the CDR3. V was pared by 7 bases and J by 2 bases, with 10 bases between. Germline CDR1 SEHNR, CDR2 FQNEAQ (reference sequence). CDR3 loop: CASKGGATDTQYF. CDR3 sequence (DNA): TGTGCCAGCAAGGGGGGGGCCACAGATACGCAGTATTTT.

The count of this clone is one. The chain carries TRBV29-1 and TRBJ2-1, with D perhaps TRBD2 (5 bases). Germline CDR1 is SQVTM and CDR2 is ANQGSEA. The CDR3 runs 13 residues. V lost 4 bases and J 10 bases, leaving 17 bases between the germline ends. CDR3 sequence (DNA): TGCAGCGTTGTATCTAGCCGGCCCTCGGAGCAGTTCTTC. Protein sequence: CSVVSSRPSEQFF.

The genes are TRBV6-6 and TRBJ1-3; 7 positions agree with TRBD1. V shed 6 bases and J 4 bases; nucleotides not matched to a gene: 9. Germline CDR1 MNHNY, CDR2 SVGAGI (reference sequence). The CDR3 sequence is 15 residues long. CDR3 protein: CASRPEGAGGNTIYF. The CDR3 DNA sequence: TGTGCCAGCAGACCCGAGGGGGCGGGCGGAAACACCATATATTTT.

The chain links TRBV5-4 to TRBJ1-1; weak D call: TRBD1 (5 bases). The CDR3 covers 14 residues. V dropped 4 bases and J dropped 8 bases, with 18 bases sitting between them. The germline CDR1 and CDR2 sequences are SGHNT and YYREEE (reference sequence). Written as DNA, the CDR3 is TGTGCCAGCAGCGCGGGGGACCGCCAGTTCGAAGCTTTCTTT. It specifies CASSAGDRQFEAFF.

The gene calls are TRBV5-4 and TRBJ2-1; D is ambiguous. Germline CDR1 is SGHNT and CDR2 is YYREEE (reference sequence). Trimming left V 6 bases short and J 7 bases short, with 14 bases between. The CDR3 loop spans 13 amino acids. The DNA for the CDR3 is TGTGCCAGCAACTCCATCCACGTGAATGAGCAGTTCTTC. Translated, it gives CASNSIHVNEQFF.

J is TRBJ2-7 and V is TRBV20-1; D uncertain. The V end was cut by 2 bases, the J end by 1 base, with 3 bases between. CDR3 length equals 11 residues. Germline V gene sequence: CDR1 DFQATT, CDR2 SNEGSKA (reference sequence). This CDR3 is CSARQSYEQYF. The CDR3 DNA reads as TGCAGTGCTAGACAGTCCTACGAGCAGTACTTC.

The chain employs TRBV10-3 and TRBJ1-2, with a tentative D call TRBD1 (6 bases). This CDR3 is built from 15 residues. Germline CDR1 and CDR2: ENHRY and SYGVKD. Trimming took off 0 bases at V and 5 bases at J, with 13 bases between the two ends. In DNA form, the CDR3 reads TGTGCCATCAGTGAGTCGAGACAGGAAGGATATGGCTACACCTTC. Protein sequence: CAISESRQEGYGYTF.

J is TRBJ1-1 and V is TRBV25-1; D is possibly TRBD1 (6 bases). The germline V gene encodes CDR1 MGHDK and CDR2 SYGVNS. This CDR3 region has 15 residues. With 1 base removed from V and 2 bases from J, the gap between germline ends came to 11 bases. The CDR3 sequence is CASSESGGANTEAFF. The CDR3 coding sequence is TGTGCCAGCAGTGAATCTGGGGGGGCCAACACTGAAGCTTTCTTT.

The genes are TRBV5-1 and TRBJ2-7, with D perhaps matching TRBD2 (5 bases). Between the trimmed V and J ends, which lost 4 bases and 2 bases, there was a span of 13 bases. The CDR3 is made up of 14 amino acids. CDR1 SGHRS and CDR2 YFSETQ come from the germline V gene. CDR3 loop: CASSTTSGAYEQYF. The DNA of the CDR3 is TGCGCCAGCAGCACAACCAGCGGAGCCTACGAGCAGTACTTC.